Each of the 11 T cell receptor beta chains below was sequenced from the same sample in a study of molecular identifiers for immune sequencing clone quantification. MiXCR, run by TCRdb on the PCR reads, gives a single entry per CDR3 protein. The sample includes around 25,000 distinct CDR3 sequences, about a sixth of them seen just once. Sequences were obtained from naive CD8+ T cells from blood, with Jurkat cell RNA spiked in. Subset in this sample: FACS-sorted CD8+CD4-CCR7+CD45RA+ naive T cells. The receptors stem from a human donor in good health. Some libraries in this study had Jurkat cell RNA spiked in.

This clonotype was detected ten times or more. The rearrangement joins TRBV7-2 to TRBJ2-1; D gene ambiguous. V was trimmed by 1 base and J by 4 bases, leaving 14 bases between them. This CDR3 region has 16 residues. The germline gives CDR1 SGHTA, CDR2 FQGNSA. CDR3 in DNA: TGTGCCAGCAGCTTAGAGACCACCCGACTTTACAATGAGCAGTTCTTC. It translates to CASSLETTRLYNEQFF.

This clonotype was picked up a small number of times. A much larger clone lies a single base off, so this may be a read error. V and J are TRBV6-5 and TRBJ2-5; 8 bases are a match to TRBD1. V trimming: 2 bases; J trimming: 5 bases; junction bases outside the gene matches: 4. Germline CDR1 is MNHEY and CDR2 is SVGAGI. The CDR3 sequence is 14 residues long. The CDR3 coding sequence is TGTGCCAGCAGTTACCGGACAGGGTCTGAGACCCAGTACTTC. Its translation: CASSYRTGSETQYF.

By proportion, this clonotype is medium-sized. The chain combines TRBV19 with TRBJ1-1; D unresolved. The CDR3 has 13 amino acids. CDR1 and CDR2 (germline): LNHDA, SQIVND (reference sequence). The ends were cut back, 3 bases at V and 0 bases at J, with 5 bases in the middle. CDR3: CASSIRLNTEAFF. In DNA form, the CDR3 reads TGTGCCAGTAGTATCAGATTGAACACTGAAGCTTTCTTT.

This clonotype has ten or more counts. The rearrangement uses TRBV7-6 and TRBJ1-1; D is ambiguous. The V end was cut by 5 bases, the J end by 3 bases, with 10 bases between. There are 13 residues in the CDR3. Germline CDR1 is SGHVS and CDR2 is FNYEAQ. The CDR3 sequence is CASSPNVDTEAFF. CDR3 sequence (DNA): TGTGCCAGCAGCCCCAACGTGGACACTGAAGCTTTCTTT.

This clonotype was seen repeatedly, ten times or more. The CDR3 bases are TGTGCCAGCAGCCCCGGACAGTTAAGTCAGTACTTC. It specifies CASSPGQLSQYF. The rearrangement links TRBV7-9 to TRBJ2-4; TRBD1 is a possible D gene (6 bases). The germline gives CDR1 SEHNR, CDR2 FQNEAQ (reference sequence). The CDR3 runs to 12 residues. The ends were cut back, 5 bases at V and 12 bases at J, with 14 bases in the middle.

The sample holds many counts of this clonotype. The rearrangement uses TRBV12-3 or TRBV12-4 and TRBJ1-1; 8 positions agree with TRBD1. The CDR3 has 13 residues. The junction had 5 bases not matched to a gene; V was cut back by 6 bases and J by 5 bases. CDR3 amino acids: CASRQGAPTEAFF. CDR3 sequence (DNA): TGTGCCAGCAGGCAGGGGGCTCCGACTGAAGCTTTCTTT.

This clonotype was detected many times. V usage is TRBV20-1 and J usage is TRBJ2-3, with 10 bases that match TRBD2. V lost 1 base to trimming and J lost 5 bases; unmatched junction nucleotides: 15. The CDR3 has 18 amino acids. Germline CDR1 reads DFQATT; CDR2 reads SNEGSKA (reference sequence). The CDR3 nucleotides read TGCAGTGCTAGAGGCTTCCCGGCTAGCGGGAGCCGTCAAGATACGCAGTATTTT. It codes for CSARGFPASGSRQDTQYF.

Note on this clonotype: This may stem from a read error, because a much larger clone lies one nucleotide away. The chain uses TRBV19 and TRBJ2-7, with D unresolved. Trimming took off 6 bases at V and 3 bases at J, with 18 bases between the two ends. Per germline, CDR1 LNHDA and CDR2 SQIVND (reference sequence). The CDR3 has 15 amino acids. In DNA, the CDR3 is TGTGCCAGTAGACCCGACCAATCCCCTTACTACGAGCAGTACTTC. It yields the protein CASRPDQSPYYEQYF.

CDR3 residues: CASSSRTSAYNEQFF. In nucleotides, the CDR3 is TGTGCCAGCAGCTCTAGGACTAGCGCCTACAATGAGCAGTTCTTC. V and J are TRBV11-2 and TRBJ2-1; TRBD2 matches 9 bases. With 4 bases clipped from V and 2 bases from J, the junction kept 3 bases outside the gene matches. Germline CDR1 and CDR2: SGHAT and FQNNGV. This CDR3 is 15 amino acids long.

This clonotype has at least ten counts. V usage is TRBV6-6 and J usage is TRBJ2-5; TRBD2 matches 14 bases. CDR1 is MNHNY, CDR2 SVGAGI, per germline (reference sequence). The V and J ends lost 6 bases and 3 bases, in that order; junction bases with no gene match: 6. The CDR3 contains 16 residues. The CDR3 is CASSPSGLAGEETQYF. The CDR3 region has the DNA TGTGCCAGCAGCCCCTCGGGACTAGCGGGAGAAGAGACCCAGTACTTC.

By its share, this clonotype is medium-sized. The rearrangement joins TRBV29-1 to TRBJ2-5, with 7 nucleotides matching TRBD1. With V trimmed by 2 bases and J by 3 bases, 6 bases remained unmatched. The CDR3 length is 14 residues. CDR1 SQVTM and CDR2 ANQGSEA come from the germline V gene. The CDR3 DNA reads TGCAGCGTTGAACAGAAAGGGACAGAAGAGACCCAGTACTTC. Its translation is CSVEQKGTEETQYF.